Included here is one T cell receptor (beta chain) sequence, with context. Its target is not known. This sample is part of a study of cytomegalovirus exposure and HLA in healthy donors. Study-level points and caveats: Reports indicated that the classifier achieved high specificity and sensitivity in diagnosing cytomegalovirus status. After further analysis at a later stage, 15,000 to 20,000 TCR beta sequences were associated with HLA alleles at 0.05 false discovery rate.

Nominal health characterized the donors when sampled, though unrecorded immune exposures were likely. Germline V gene lookup returns CDR1 SQVTM and CDR2 ANQGSEA. The junction had 8 bases not matched to a gene; V was cut back by 5 bases and J by 5 bases. This CDR3 has 14 residues. The PCR used 60 Vbeta and 13 Jbeta primers. Methods used by the authors: Roughly 11 million shared chains were among the roughly 80 million unique TCR beta chains that a later analysis counted. The protocol was immunoSEQ multiplex PCR, while the TCRdb copy is restricted to in-frame clones and leaves out a portion. The DNA gave D and trimming, while V, J and clone size come from that table. The table includes about 270,000 clones, 75% to 90% detected once.

V usage is TRBV29-1 and J usage is TRBJ2-3, with 9 bases matching TRBD2. The sample taken for sequencing was PBMCs. This receptor was identified in a man aged 40-49 years in good health and CMV-seropositive. The CDR3 loop is CSVSESSGKDTQYF. The CDR3 nucleotides read TGCAGCGTTAGCGAGTCTAGCGGGAAAGATACGCAGTATTTT.